What follows are 21 T cell receptor beta chains derived from one specimen sequenced in a study of blood T cell repertoires in COVID-19. Generated by immunoSEQ multiplex PCR, the TCRdb table keeps only in-frame clones and is missing some. The data show 60,000 to 65,000 clones, 80% to 85% seen once. Material: peripheral blood. These receptors originate from a man aged 55 to 70 with COVID-19, enrolled during active disease.

The chain carries TRBV9 and TRBJ2-1; D might be TRBD2 (5 bases). CDR1 is SGDLS, CDR2 YYNGEE, per germline. CDR3 length equals 15 residues. The germline V and J ends were trimmed by 4 bases and 4 bases, with 15 bases remaining between them. The CDR3 coding sequence is TGTGCCAGCAGCCAAGGGCTAGCCCTTTACAATGAGCAGTTCTTC. Its protein is CASSQGLALYNEQFF.

The rearrangement uses TRBV18 and TRBJ2-1, with TRBD2 identical over 8 bases. V shed 5 bases and J 4 bases; nucleotides not matched to a gene: 1. Germline V gene data show CDR1 as KGHSH and CDR2 as LQKENI. CDR3 length: 13 residues. The CDR3 loop reads CASSSGGYNEQFF. For the CDR3, the DNA is TGTGCCAGCTCAAGCGGGGGATACAATGAGCAGTTCTTC.

The J gene is TRBJ1-1, the V gene TRBV6-5; weak D call: TRBD1 (6 bases). The CDR3 has 14 amino acids. Per germline, CDR1 MNHEY and CDR2 SVGAGI. V gave up 2 bases and J gave up 4 bases, with 11 bases separating them. Written as DNA, the CDR3 is TGTGCCAGCAGTTACGGGGGCGCGAGCACTGAAGCTTTCTTT. The encoded protein is CASSYGGASTEAFF.

The chain is built from TRBV29-1 and TRBJ1-1; 7 nucleotides align to TRBD1. Unmatched junction bases numbered 4, after V lost 5 bases and J lost 4 bases. Looked up from germline, CDR1 is SQVTM and CDR2 is ANQGSEA. This CDR3 contains 12 residues. The CDR3 sequence: CSVSTGSTEAFF. DNA of the CDR3: TGCAGCGTTTCGACAGGGAGCACTGAAGCTTTCTTT. Full variable domain (remainder filled in from reference TRBV29-1 and TRBJ1-1): SAVISQKPSRDICQRGTSLTIQCQVDSQVTMMFWYRQQPGQSLTLIATANQGSEATYESGFVIDKFPISRPNLTFSTLTVSNMSPEDSSIYLCSVSTGSTEAFFGQGTRLTVV.

The rearrangement joins TRBV12-3 or TRBV12-4 to TRBJ2-5; D ambiguous. This CDR3 has 12 amino acids. Trimming pared 8 bases from V and 1 base from J, leaving 8 bases between. DNA for the CDR3: TGTGCCAGCCGACACTTCCAAGAGACCCAGTACTTC. Protein product: CASRHFQETQYF.

In its sample, this clone was seen a few times. The chain links TRBV9 to TRBJ1-2, with 9 bases fitting TRBD1. Germline CDR1 is SGDLS and CDR2 is YYNGEE. The CDR3 has 15 residues. J gave up 4 bases and V 3 bases, and 7 bases lay outside the gene matches. In DNA form, the CDR3 reads TGTGCCAGCAGCGAGGGACAGGGACAGGGCTATGGCTACACCTTC. This gives the protein CASSEGQGQGYGYTF.

J is TRBJ1-2 and V is TRBV9; the match to TRBD1 covers 11 bases. The length of the CDR3 is 16 residues. The ends lost 6 bases at V and 5 bases at J; junction bases unmatched: 12. Germline V gene sequence: CDR1 SGDLS, CDR2 YYNGEE. The CDR3 DNA reads TGTGCCAGCACCTCCGGGGGGACAGGGGGAGAGTATGGCTACACCTTC. Translation: CASTSGGTGGEYGYTF.

This sequence joins TRBV9 and TRBJ2-5, with D uncertain. This CDR3 has 14 residues. The germline V gene has CDR1 SGDLS and CDR2 YYNGEE. Deletions cut 0 bases from V and 0 bases from J, with 6 bases between. CDR3 protein: CASSVALYQETQYF. The CDR3 nucleotides read TGTGCCAGCAGCGTAGCACTGTACCAAGAGACCCAGTACTTC.

V is TRBV9 and J is TRBJ2-7; 7 nucleotides line up with TRBD1. CDR3 size: 15 residues. Germline V gives CDR1 SGDLS, CDR2 YYNGEE. J gave up 3 bases and V 0 bases, and 6 bases lay outside the gene matches. The CDR3: CASSVGPGQVYEQYF. The CDR3 nucleotides read TGTGCCAGCAGCGTAGGCCCCGGACAGGTCTACGAGCAGTACTTC. The variable domain in full, completed from reference TRBV9 and TRBJ2-7, reads DSGVTQTPKHLITATGQRVTLRCSPRSGDLSVYWYQQSLDQGLQFLIQYYNGEERAKGNILERFSAQQFPDLHSELNLSSLELGDSALYFCASSVGPGQVYEQYFGPGTRLTVT.

This clone has a handful of counts. This sequence joins TRBV11-2 and TRBJ2-5; D unclear. The V gene's germline CDR1 is SGHAT and CDR2 FQNNGV. The CDR3 extends over 11 amino acids. Trimming stripped 8 bases from V and 4 bases from J, with 8 bases between. The CDR3 protein is CASVGVETQYF. The CDR3 bases are TGTGCCAGCGTAGGAGTAGAGACCCAGTACTTC.

The chain uses TRBV3-1 (or the pseudogene TRBV3-2) and TRBJ2-5; D unclear. This CDR3 contains 12 residues. V was pared by 2 bases and J by 1 base, with 2 bases between. Germline-derived CDR1 and CDR2 are LGHDT and YNNKEL (reference sequence). The CDR3 reads CASSQRQETQYF. CDR3 nucleotide sequence: TGTGCCAGCAGCCAACGCCAAGAGACCCAGTACTTC.

V gene TRBV10-3 combines with J gene TRBJ2-5; 8 bases align to TRBD2. CDR3 length: 15 amino acids. The germline V gene encodes CDR1 ENHRY and CDR2 SYGVKD. The junction had 7 bases not matched to a gene; V was cut back by 6 bases and J by 1 base. This CDR3 is CAIRETGGPQETQYF. The DNA of the CDR3 is TGTGCCATCAGGGAGACGGGGGGGCCCCAAGAGACCCAGTACTTC.

This clone came up once. V and J are TRBV19 and TRBJ1-1, with 7 bases lining up with TRBD1. Trimming removed 5 bases from V and 0 bases from J; junction bases left unmatched: 6. Germline V gives CDR1 LNHDA, CDR2 SQIVND (reference sequence). The CDR3 loop spans 15 amino acids. DNA for the CDR3: TGTGCCAGTAGTCTACTGGACAGGTTGAACACTGAAGCTTTCTTT. Amino acids: CASSLLDRLNTEAFF.

This clone was detected once. CDR3 residues: CSVPKGQGSGVEAFF. The CDR3 bases are TGCAGCGTGCCCAAAGGGCAGGGCTCGGGGGTTGAAGCTTTCTTT. This chain uses TRBV29-1 with TRBJ1-1, with D tentatively TRBD1 (5 bases). Germline CDR1 and CDR2: SQVTM and ANQGSEA. The CDR3 loop spans 15 amino acids. The V gene lost 6 bases and the J gene lost 7 bases, with 24 bases spanning the gap.

The V call is TRBV19, the J call TRBJ1-1; D perhaps matches TRBD1 (6 bases). The CDR3 runs to 14 residues. The V end was cut by 7 bases, the J end by 1 base, with 13 bases between. Germline-derived CDR1 and CDR2 are LNHDA and SQIVND (reference sequence). CDR3 sequence (DNA): TGTGCCAGTATTACCAGGGGAAGGAACACTGAAGCTTTCTTT. Translated: CASITRGRNTEAFF.

In this sample, this clone turned up a few times. This chain connects TRBV7-9 to TRBJ1-2; 7 positions agree with TRBD1. Germline-derived CDR1 and CDR2 are SEHNR and FQNEAQ (reference sequence). The CDR3 spans 15 residues. Germline trimming cut 8 bases from V and 2 bases from J; bases unmatched to any gene: 11. The CDR3 DNA is TGTGCCAGCGGAAACCTATTACAGGGGAACTATGGCTACACCTTC. Protein sequence: CASGNLLQGNYGYTF.

This sequence joins TRBV28 and TRBJ1-2, with D possibly being TRBD1 (6 bases). This CDR3 has 15 amino acids. Trimming pared 2 bases from V and 2 bases from J, leaving 12 bases between. CDR1 is MDHEN, CDR2 SYDVKM, per germline. In nucleotides, the CDR3 is TGTGCCAGCAGTTTACGGGACATCTGGAACTATGGCTACACCTTC. Protein: CASSLRDIWNYGYTF.

The J gene is TRBJ2-2, the V gene TRBV29-1; 9 bases are shared with TRBD1. With 6 bases clipped from V and 4 bases from J, the junction kept 9 bases outside the gene matches. This CDR3 is 15 amino acids long. Germline V CDR1 and CDR2: SQVTM, ANQGSEA. The CDR3 sequence: CSVELGQGVTGELFF. The CDR3 DNA is TGCAGCGTCGAGCTGGGACAGGGCGTCACCGGGGAGCTGTTTTTT.

The gene calls are TRBV5-1 and TRBJ2-3; D not resolved. The CDR3 has 14 residues. Looked up from germline, CDR1 is SGHRS and CDR2 is YFSETQ. Trimming cost V 2 bases and J 0 bases, with 7 bases left between them. CDR3 residues: CASSFYLSTDTQYF. Written as DNA, the CDR3 is TGCGCCAGCAGCTTTTATCTGAGCACAGATACGCAGTATTTT.

V is TRBV6-1 and J is TRBJ2-1; 8 positions match TRBD1. V shed 2 bases, J shed 7 bases, and the junction held 7 bases outside the gene matches. CDR3 length: 15 amino acids. The germline V gene has CDR1 MNHNS and CDR2 SASEGT. CDR3 sequence reads: CASSEQGASWNEQFF. The CDR3 DNA reads as TGTGCCAGCAGTGAACAGGGGGCCAGTTGGAATGAGCAGTTCTTC.

CDR3 residues: CASSLQGGNYGYTF. The CDR3 DNA reads as TGTGCCAGCAGCTTGCAGGGGGGTAACTATGGCTACACCTTC. The chain joins TRBV5-5 to TRBJ1-2; 7 bases fit TRBD1. V shed 1 base, J shed 1 base, and the junction held 1 base outside the gene matches. Per germline, CDR1 SGHKS and CDR2 YYEKEE (reference sequence). The length of the CDR3 is 14 residues.